Presented here are 3 T cell receptor beta chains from one specimen sequenced in a study of T cell clonality in common variable immunodeficiency (dated by TCRdb to the mid-2010s). Library construction relied on the immunoSEQ multiplex PCR assay. TCRdb mirrors the immuneACCESS table, restricted to in-frame sequences. Some clones are absent from its copies; in checked studies, under half trace to an unresolved V gene, and the reason for the others is unknown. The sample features tens of thousands of clones, and none is a singleton. The ten largest clonotypes hold 3.8% of the sample. The sequenced sample was peripheral blood mononuclear cells. The source of these receptors is a person between 18 and 69 years old in good health.

The sample holds many counts of this clone. With the read ending 3 residues before the CDR3 end, the germline J gene is used to fill in that end. J is TRBJ2-3 and V is TRBV5-1, with D possibly TRBD1 on 5 matching bases. The CDR3 sequence is 14 residues long. V gave up 0 bases and J gave up 4 bases, with 9 bases separating them. Germline lookup yields CDR1 SGHRS and CDR2 YFSETQ. The CDR3 here is CASSLGVGADTQYF. CDR3 bases read: TGCGCCAGCAGCTTGGGGGTAGGGGCAGATACG.

The table lists this clone with many counts. The CDR3 extends 3 residues past the end of the read, so its final part is completed from the germline J gene. This chain connects TRBV20-1 to TRBJ2-5, with TRBD2 matching over 8 bases. V dropped 5 bases and J dropped 3; count of bases not matched to a gene: 5. The CDR3 totals 13 residues. Germline V gene lookup returns CDR1 DFQATT and CDR2 SNEGSKA (reference sequence). The CDR3 protein is CSASPGLEETQYF. Incomplete CDR3 DNA: TGCAGTGCTTCACCGGGACTAGAAGAGACC.

This clone is labeled medium-sized. The read ends 3 residues early relative to the CDR3; the germline J gene fills the gap. The V call is TRBV6-2 or TRBV6-3, the J call TRBJ2-1, with TRBD1 matching over 7 bases. The J segment lost 5 bases and the V segment lost 0 bases, leaving 4 bases of the junction unmatched. The CDR3 contains 15 residues. Per germline, CDR1 MNHEY and CDR2 SVGEGT. The DNA read from the CDR3 is TGTGCCAGCAGTTACTCAAGAGACAGGGACAATGAG. It is translated as CASSYSRDRDNE. The whole CDR3 sequence is CASSYSRDRDNEQFF.